What follows describes a single T cell receptor beta chain. Its target is unknown. Clones were read by immunoSEQ multiplex PCR, and TCRdb kept only the in-frame ones, dropping some. The table has 2,100,000 or so clones, 95% seen once. Germline CDR1 and CDR2: ENHRY and SYGVKD. V was clipped by 6 bases and J by 8 bases, with 19 bases between them. This CDR3 spans 14 amino acids. The data stem from a study of shared clonotypes between healthy human individuals. Study observations and caveats: Estimated richness values were generally larger in naive subsets than in memory subsets.

This sequence joins TRBV10-3 and TRBJ1-2, with D perhaps matching TRBD1 (5 bases). The sample consisted of naive CD4+ T cells sorted from blood. Indicated subset: CD45RA+ positively selected. This sequence originates from a man younger than 35 in good health. The CDR3 spells CAIREPGTGRGYTF. Written as DNA, the CDR3 is TGTGCCATCAGGGAGCCGGGGACCGGGCGGGGCTACACCTTC.